This T cell receptor beta chain stems from a study of CD8 T cells in ankylosing spondylitis. Points from the study as a whole: Significantly higher representation of disease-linked clones was reported for matched ankylosing spondylitis synovial fluid. Disease-linked clones proved CD8+ and comparatively uncommon in peripheral blood. Past research had described some motif variants in reactive arthritis synovial fluid and blood. A TCR beta motif made of eight highly homologous variants seemed typical of ankylosing spondylitis blood.

This clonotype was found many times. Its antigen is unidentified. Trimming removed 5 bases from V and 6 bases from J; junction bases left unmatched: 12. The CDR3 runs 16 residues. Germline CDR1 is SEHNR and CDR2 is FQNEAQ (reference sequence). Using its own MiXCR run on the 5' RACE reads, TCRdb lists one record per CDR3 protein. Of hundreds of thousands of distinct CDR3 sequences listed, roughly an eighth are singletons. The sequencing sample was made of blood, either unsorted or a sorted T cell fraction (not recorded which). The chain joins TRBV7-9 to TRBJ1-1; 10 bases line up with TRBD1. The receptor comes from a male donor with ankylosing spondylitis. The CDR3 DNA reads as TGTGCCAGCAGCCTAGACGGGACAGGGGTAAGAGCTGAAGCTTTCTTT. Translation: CASSLDGTGVRAEAFF.